These 3 T cell receptor beta chains were all obtained from the same sample, sequenced in a study of blood T cell repertoires in COVID-19. TCRdb's copy holds only in-frame clones and misses some; the assay was immunoSEQ multiplex PCR. The top ten clones hold roughly 3.4% of a sample with roughly 100,000 clones, approximately 80% of them seen once. Sequenced: peripheral blood. The receptors here all came from a woman of 80 years or more with active or convalescent COVID-19.

As to this clone: Other DNA sequences in this specimen translate into the identical CDR3. The chain joins TRBV5-1 to TRBJ1-1; a weak D match, TRBD1 (6 bases). Trimming left V 3 bases short and J 1 base short, with 10 bases between. Germline lookup yields CDR1 SGHRS and CDR2 YFSETQ. The CDR3 length is 14 residues. The CDR3 DNA reads as TGCGCCAGCAGCTCGAGGACAGCGAACACTGAAGCTTTCTTT. This encodes CASSSRTANTEAFF.

V is TRBV11-2 and J is TRBJ1-1; 7 nucleotides line up with TRBD1. The CDR3 sequence is 15 residues long. Germline V lookup: CDR1 SGHAT, CDR2 FQNNGV. V gave up 5 bases and J gave up 6 bases; unmatched junction bases: 12. The CDR3 sequence: CASSPIFRGIPEAFF. The CDR3, as DNA: TGTGCCAGCAGCCCAATCTTCAGGGGGATACCTGAAGCTTTCTTT.

This clone was seen a few times. Here the CDR3 reads CASSQGLAERPYEQYF. Here the CDR3 DNA reads TGTGCCAGCAGTCAGGGACTAGCGGAGCGCCCCTACGAGCAGTACTTC. The chain combines TRBV27 with TRBJ2-7, with 11 bases identical to TRBD2. CDR1 MNHEY and CDR2 SMNVEV come from the germline V gene (reference sequence). CDR3 length: 16 amino acids. V lost 5 bases, J lost 2 bases, and 8 bases stayed unmatched.